This T cell receptor beta chain was documented in a study of shared clonotypes between healthy human individuals. For the study at large: Participating donors consisted of two women and a few men aged 18 to 49.

The V gene's germline CDR1 is MNHGY and CDR2 SAAAGT. The CDR3 is 12 amino acids. V was cut by 7 bases and J by 2 bases, with 9 bases left in between. Unsorted PBMC DNA sequencing spanned ten immunoSEQ deep assay plates. The table came from immunoSEQ multiplex PCR; TCRdb's copy has only in-frame clones and leaves some out. The top ten clones hold roughly 16% of a sample with some 96,000 clones, around half of them seen once. Sequencing was carried out using PBMCs. The receptor comes from a woman aged 40 to 49 in good health. Some clones in this sample may be carry-over from other donors' samples. The chain carries TRBV6-8 and TRBJ2-7; D is uncertain. CDR3 in DNA: TGTGCCAGCAACATAGGAACCTACGAGCAGTACTTC. Amino acids: CASNIGTYEQYF.